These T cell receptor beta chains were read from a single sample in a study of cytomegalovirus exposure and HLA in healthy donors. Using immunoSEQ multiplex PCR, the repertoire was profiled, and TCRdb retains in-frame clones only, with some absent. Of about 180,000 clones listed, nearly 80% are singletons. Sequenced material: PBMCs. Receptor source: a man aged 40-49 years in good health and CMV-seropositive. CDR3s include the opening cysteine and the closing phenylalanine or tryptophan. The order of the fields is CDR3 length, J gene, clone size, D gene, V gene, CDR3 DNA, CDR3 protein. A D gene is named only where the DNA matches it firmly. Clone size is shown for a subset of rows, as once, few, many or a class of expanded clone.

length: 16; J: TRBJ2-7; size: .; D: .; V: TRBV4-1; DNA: TGCGCCAGCAGCCAAGACACCAGCGGCAGCTCCTACGAGCAGTACTTC; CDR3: CASSQDTSGSSYEQYF
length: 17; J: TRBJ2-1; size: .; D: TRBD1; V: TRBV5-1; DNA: TGCGCCAGCAGCCCGACCAGCCGACAGGGGTACTACAATGAGCAGTTCTTC; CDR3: CASSPTSRQGYYNEQFF
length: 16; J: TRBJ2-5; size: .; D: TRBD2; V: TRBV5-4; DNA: TGTGCCAGCAGCTTATCTAGCGGGAGAAGTGGTGAGACCCAGTACTTC; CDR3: CASSLSSGRSGETQYF
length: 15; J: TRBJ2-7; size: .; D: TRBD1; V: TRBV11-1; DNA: TGTGCCAGCAGCTTATCGGGACAGCTTTTTGGCGAGCAGTACTTC; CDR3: CASSLSGQLFGEQYF
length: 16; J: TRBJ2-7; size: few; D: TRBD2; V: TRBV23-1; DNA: TGCGCCAGCAGTCAATCGGGGCGGGAGAGCTCCTACGAGCAGTACTTC; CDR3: CASSQSGRESSYEQYF
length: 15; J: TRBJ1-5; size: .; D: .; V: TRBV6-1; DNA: TGTGCCAGCAGTGAACAGACCGGGAGCAATCAGCCCCAGCATTTT; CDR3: CASSEQTGSNQPQHF
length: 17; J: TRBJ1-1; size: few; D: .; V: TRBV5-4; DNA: TGTGCCAGCAGCTTGGGGTTTGTGGGGCGCGAGGACACTGAAGCTTTCTTT; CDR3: CASSLGFVGREDTEAFF
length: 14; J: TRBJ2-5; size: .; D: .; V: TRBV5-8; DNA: TGTGCCAGCAGCTTGAGGGGGGGAGAAGTGTCCCAGTACTTC; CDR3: CASSLRGGEVSQYF
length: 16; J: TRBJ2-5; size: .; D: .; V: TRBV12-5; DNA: TGTGCTAGTGGTTTGGGCCTCGGGGGAGCGGAAGAGACCCAGTACTTC; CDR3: CASGLGLGGAEETQYF
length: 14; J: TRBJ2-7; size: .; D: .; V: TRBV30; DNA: TGTGCCTTCTCGCCGGGATCCCTGACCTACGAGCAGTACTTC; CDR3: CAFSPGSLTYEQYF
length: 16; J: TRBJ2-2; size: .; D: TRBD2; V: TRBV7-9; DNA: TGTGCCAGCAGAAGCCCGGGACTAGCGGACACCGGGGAGCTGTTTTTT; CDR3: CASRSPGLADTGELFF
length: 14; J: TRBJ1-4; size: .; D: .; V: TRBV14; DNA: TGTGCCGGGCCCCGGGGAGGGACAAGGGAAAAACTGTTTTTT; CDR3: CAGPRGGTREKLFF